The sequence of this T cell receptor beta chain was determined in a study of blood T cells in healthy people across ages. Study-wide findings and caveats: Diversity estimated from one million T cells was considered an underestimate.

Of note for this clonotype: The antigen is unknown.

A sample-barcoded 5' primer and a J-beta primer mix were used in a second PCR of roughly 7 to 11 cycles. Via MiXCR, TCRdb re-called the 5' RACE reads, giving one row per CDR3 protein. The repertoire consists of about 900,000 distinct CDR3 sequences, with around 49% occurring once and the leading ten covering over 10%. J gave up 5 bases and V 6 bases, and 10 bases lay outside the gene matches. Germline V gene lookup returns CDR1 SNHLY and CDR2 FYNNEI. The CDR3 covers 15 residues. The gene calls are TRBV2 and TRBJ2-1, with 7 bases that match TRBD2. The source of this sequence is a man under 40 in good health. Sample: blood. CDR3 DNA: TGTGCCAGCAGGTCTGCAGCGGGGTACGACAATGAGCAGTTCTTC. Translating gives CASRSAAGYDNEQFF.